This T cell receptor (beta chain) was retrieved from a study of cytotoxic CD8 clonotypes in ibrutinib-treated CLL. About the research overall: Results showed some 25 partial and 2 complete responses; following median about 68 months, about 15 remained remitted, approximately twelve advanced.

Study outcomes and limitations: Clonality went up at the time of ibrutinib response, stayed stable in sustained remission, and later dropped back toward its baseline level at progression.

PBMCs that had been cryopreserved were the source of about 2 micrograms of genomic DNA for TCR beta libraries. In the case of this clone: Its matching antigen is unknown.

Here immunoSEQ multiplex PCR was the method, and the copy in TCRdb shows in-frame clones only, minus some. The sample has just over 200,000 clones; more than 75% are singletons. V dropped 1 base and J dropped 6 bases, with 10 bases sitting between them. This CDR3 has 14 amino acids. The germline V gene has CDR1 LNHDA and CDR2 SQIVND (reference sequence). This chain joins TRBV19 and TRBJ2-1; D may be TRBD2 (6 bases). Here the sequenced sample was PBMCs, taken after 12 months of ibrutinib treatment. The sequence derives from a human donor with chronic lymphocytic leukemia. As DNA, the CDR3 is TGTGCCAGTAGTATAGGATGGGGGGTCAATGAGCAGTTCTTC. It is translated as CASSIGWGVNEQFF.